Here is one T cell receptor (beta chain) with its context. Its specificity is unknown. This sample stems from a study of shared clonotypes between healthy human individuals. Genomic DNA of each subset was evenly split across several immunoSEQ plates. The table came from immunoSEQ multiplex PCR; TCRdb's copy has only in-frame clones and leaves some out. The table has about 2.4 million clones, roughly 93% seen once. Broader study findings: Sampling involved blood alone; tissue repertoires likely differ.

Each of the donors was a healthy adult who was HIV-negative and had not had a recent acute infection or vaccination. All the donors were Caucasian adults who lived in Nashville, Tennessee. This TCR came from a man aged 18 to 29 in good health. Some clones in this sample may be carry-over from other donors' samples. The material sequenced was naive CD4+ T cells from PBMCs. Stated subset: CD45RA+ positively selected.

CDR3 in amino acids: CASSRSSGQPTEAFF. The CDR3 DNA sequence: TGTGCCAGCAGCCGATCATCAGGACAGCCCACTGAAGCTTTCTTT. The chain links TRBV5-6 to TRBJ1-1; TRBD1 might be the D (6 bases). This CDR3 spans 15 amino acids. CDR1 and CDR2 from the germline V gene are SGHDT and YYEEEE. The V end was cut by 4 bases, the J end by 4 bases, with 17 bases between.